Shown below are 25 T cell receptor beta chains from a single sample sequenced in a study of blood T cell repertoires in COVID-19. Assay used: immunoSEQ multiplex PCR; TCRdb lists only in-frame clones, some missing. Among some 180,000 clones listed, roughly 89% were seen once. The sequenced sample was peripheral blood. These receptors all come from a man aged 50 or older with acute or convalescent COVID-19.

To note about this clone: The sample has other DNA sequences that encode this CDR3 too. The chain has TRBV5-4 and TRBJ1-1, with 8 positions matching TRBD1. Germline CDR1 and CDR2: SGHNT and YYREEE (reference sequence). V dropped 0 bases and J dropped 1; count of bases not matched to a gene: 2. The CDR3 length is 15 residues. The CDR3: CASSLGGTGNTEAFF. The CDR3 nucleotides read TGTGCCAGCAGCTTGGGGGGGACAGGGAACACTGAAGCTTTCTTT.

This clone was seen a single time. V usage is TRBV18 and J usage is TRBJ2-7, with D possibly matching TRBD2 (6 bases). V gave up 1 base and J gave up 5 bases, with 15 bases separating them. Germline assignment: CDR1 KGHSH and CDR2 LQKENI. The CDR3 runs to 15 residues. As DNA, the CDR3 is TGTGCCAGCTCACCACTGGCGGGGTTGGTGGACGAGCAGTACGTC. This codes for CASSPLAGLVDEQYV.

The J gene is TRBJ1-6, the V gene TRBV9, with D possibly being TRBD1 (5 bases). V shed 5 bases and J shed 8 bases, with 17 bases lying between them. This CDR3 contains 15 residues. The germline gives CDR1 SGDLS, CDR2 YYNGEE. The CDR3 spells CASRHATAPDSPLHF. As DNA, the CDR3 is TGTGCCAGCAGACACGCGACAGCGCCAGATTCACCCCTCCACTTT. The entire variable domain, with the rest obtained from reference TRBV9 and TRBJ1-6, is as follows: DSGVTQTPKHLITATGQRVTLRCSPRSGDLSVYWYQQSLDQGLQFLIQYYNGEERAKGNILERFSAQQFPDLHSELNLSSLELGDSALYFCASRHATAPDSPLHFGNGTRLTVT.

CDR3 nucleotides: TGTGCCACCAGTGGGACAGGCAACTATGGCTACACCTTC. Amino acids: CATSGTGNYGYTF. The chain uses TRBV24-1 and TRBJ1-2; 7 nucleotides align to TRBD1. Losses at the gene ends were 5 bases for V and 2 bases for J; bases not matched to a gene: 1. The CDR3 contains 13 residues. Germline V gene lookup returns CDR1 KGHDR and CDR2 SFDVKD.

This clone was seen a single time. The chain uses TRBV5-1 and TRBJ2-5, with 7 positions matching TRBD2. Germline V CDR1 and CDR2: SGHRS, YFSETQ. The length of the CDR3 is 13 residues. Trimming removed 7 bases from V and 4 bases from J; junction bases left unmatched: 7. CDR3 region: CASGPSGPETQYF. CDR3 nucleotides: TGCGCCAGCGGTCCTAGCGGCCCAGAGACCCAGTACTTC. The full variable domain, completed using reference TRBV5-1 and TRBJ2-5, is KAGVTQTPRYLIKTRGQQVTLSCSPISGHRSVSWYQQTPGQGLQFLFEYFSETQRNKGNFPGRFSGRQFSNSRSEMNVSTLELGDSALYLCASGPSGPETQYFGPGTRLLVL.

This chain joins TRBV7-3 and TRBJ2-3; D perhaps matches TRBD2 (6 bases). The CDR3 has 14 residues. The V gene lost 4 bases and the J gene lost 5 bases, with 13 bases spanning the gap. Per germline, CDR1 SGHTA and CDR2 FQGTGA. CDR3 DNA: TGTGCCAGCAGCTCCGTCGGGAGACTAGATACGCAGTATTTT. Translation: CASSSVGRLDTQYF.

CDR3 loop: CASSQDPGSKETQYF. The CDR3 DNA sequence: TGCGCCAGCAGCCAAGATCCAGGGTCTAAAGAGACCCAGTACTTC. The V call is TRBV4-3, the J call TRBJ2-5; possibly TRBD1 for D (5 bases). The germline V and J ends were trimmed by 0 bases and 3 bases, with 11 bases remaining between them. The germline gives CDR1 LGHNA, CDR2 YSLEER. The CDR3 runs to 15 residues.

The chain uses TRBV7-8 and TRBJ1-6, with D maybe TRBD1 (6 bases). V was cut by 4 bases and J by 9 bases, with 13 bases left in between. Germline lookup yields CDR1 SGHVS and CDR2 FQNEAQ. The CDR3 runs 14 residues. The CDR3 region is CASSYAGAISPLHF. The CDR3 nucleotides are TGTGCCAGCAGCTACGCGGGGGCTATTTCACCCCTCCACTTT.

The CDR3 coding sequence is TGTGCAAGTCGCTTAGACAGGACGACCGAGCAGTACGTC. Encoded protein: CASRLDRTTEQYV. The J gene is TRBJ2-7, the V gene TRBV12-2; the table calls TRBD1, which could not be checked here. TRBV12-2 is termed a pseudogene. The CDR3 contains 13 residues.

The CDR3 DNA reads as TGCGCCAGCAGTCCGTCGACAGGGGACAATTCACCCCTCCACTTT. Translating gives CASSPSTGDNSPLHF. The chain employs TRBV5-1 and TRBJ1-6, with 8 nucleotides matching TRBD1. Per the germline V gene, CDR1 is SGHRS and CDR2 is YFSETQ. V shed 5 bases, J shed 7 bases, and the junction held 8 bases outside the gene matches. This CDR3 contains 15 residues.

The genes are TRBV10-3 and TRBJ2-3; 8 nucleotides agree with TRBD2. J gave up 2 bases and V 8 bases, and 6 bases lay outside the gene matches. Germline values: CDR1 ENHRY, CDR2 SYGVKD. The CDR3 contains 14 residues. The CDR3, as DNA: TGTGCCATCGGCGAAGCGGGGGCCACAGATACGCAGTATTTT. It codes for CAIGEAGATDTQYF.

In this sample, this clone turned up once. The rearrangement joins TRBV27 to TRBJ1-5, with 7 bases matching TRBD1. The trim removed 2 bases at V and 1 base at J, leaving 5 bases unmatched. The CDR3 loop spans 16 amino acids. Germline CDR1 is MNHEY and CDR2 is SMNVEV (reference sequence). As DNA, the CDR3 is TGTGCCAGCAGTTTACTCCCGACAGGGAGCAATCAGCCCCAGCATTTT. Amino acid sequence: CASSLLPTGSNQPQHF.

This CDR3 is CASSPLKLSGGSPYEQYF. CDR3 nucleotides: TGTGCCAGCAGCCCCCTCAAGCTTTCTGGGGGGAGTCCCTACGAGCAGTACTTC. This chain connects TRBV5-4 to TRBJ2-7, with D possibly TRBD2 on 6 matching bases. Germline lookup yields CDR1 SGHNT and CDR2 YYREEE (reference sequence). The V end lost 4 bases, the J end lost 2 bases, and 25 bases lay between the germline ends. The CDR3 is 18 residues long.

The V call is TRBV2, the J call TRBJ2-5; no clear D gene. Germline-derived CDR1 and CDR2 are SNHLY and FYNNEI. CDR3 length: 12 residues. Between the trimmed V and J ends, which lost 7 bases and 5 bases, there was a span of 11 bases. The CDR3 sequence: CASKPAGETQYF. For the CDR3, the DNA is TGTGCCAGCAAACCGGCCGGGGAGACCCAGTACTTC.

The V gene is TRBV11-3, the J gene TRBJ2-1; 7 bases agree with TRBD1. Germline V lookup: CDR1 SGHNT, CDR2 YENEEA. The CDR3 runs 15 residues. Losses at the gene ends were 2 bases for V and 7 bases for J; bases not matched to a gene: 8. In DNA, the CDR3 is TGTGCCAGCAGCTTACAGGGTACAGGGGCAAATGAGCAGTTCTTC. Protein product: CASSLQGTGANEQFF.

This clone was recorded at least ten times. The chain recombines TRBV4-1 with TRBJ2-7; D is ambiguous. The CDR3 is 13 residues long. CDR1 is MGHRA and CDR2 is YSYEKL in the germline V gene. V shed 3 bases and J shed 3 bases, with 9 bases lying between them. The DNA of the CDR3 is TGCGCCAGCAGCCATTACAAGAACTACGAGCAGTACTTC. Amino acid sequence: CASSHYKNYEQYF.

Concerning this clone itself: The germline gene is not matched at one end of the junction; a read error may be the cause. V is TRBV7-9 and J is TRBJ2-5, with 9 bases aligning to TRBD1. This CDR3 has 14 residues. Per the germline V gene, CDR1 is SEHNR and CDR2 is FQNEAQ (reference sequence). CDR3 nucleotide sequence: TGTGCCAGCAACTTACAGGGGGCGGGAGAGACCCAGTACTTC. Its protein product is CASNLQGAGETQYF.

The CDR3: CASSGQLGRNEQYF. Written as DNA, the CDR3 is TGTGCCAGCAGTGGGCAGCTCGGGAGGAACGAGCAGTACTTC. This rearrangement joins TRBV2 to TRBJ2-7, with 7 bases identical to TRBD2. CDR1 and CDR2 (germline): SNHLY, FYNNEI. The CDR3 is 14 residues long. Trimming took 4 bases from V and 5 from J; bases not matched to a gene: 8. The full variable domain, its missing parts supplied by reference TRBV2 and TRBJ2-7, is EPEVTQTPSHQVTQMGQEVILRCVPISNHLYFYWYRQILGQKVEFLVSFYNNEISEKSEIFDDQFSVERPDGSNFTLKIRSTKLEDSAMYFCASSGQLGRNEQYFGPGTRLTVT.

This rearrangement joins TRBV19 to TRBJ1-5, with 7 bases that match TRBD1. The germline CDR1 and CDR2 sequences are LNHDA and SQIVND (reference sequence). Unmatched junction bases numbered 2, after V lost 1 base and J lost 5 bases. The CDR3 extends over 14 amino acids. The CDR3, as DNA: TGTGCCAGTAGTATAGGGACAGGCTATCAGCCCCAGCATTTT. Its protein product is CASSIGTGYQPQHF.

The V gene is TRBV19, the J gene TRBJ1-1; 9 bases agree with TRBD1. Germline V gene lookup returns CDR1 LNHDA and CDR2 SQIVND (reference sequence). CDR3 length: 15 amino acids. V gave up 3 bases and J gave up 5 bases; unmatched junction bases: 7. The CDR3, as DNA: TGTGCCAGTAGTATCCCCGGACAGGGGAGGACTGAAGCTTTCTTT. This encodes CASSIPGQGRTEAFF.

This clone appeared a single time. This chain joins TRBV11-2 and TRBJ1-4, with D uncertain. Germline V lookup: CDR1 SGHAT, CDR2 FQNNGV. Trimming pared 1 base from V and 0 bases from J, leaving 15 bases between. The CDR3 spans 18 residues. In nucleotides, the CDR3 is TGTGCCAGCAGCTTAGCTAGGCAGCTTCCGACAACTAATGAAAAACTGTTTTTT. This gives the protein CASSLARQLPTTNEKLFF.

The chain has TRBV3-1 (or the pseudogene TRBV3-2) and TRBJ2-7, with D possibly TRBD2 on 6 matching bases. From germline, CDR1 is LGHDT and CDR2 YNNKEL (reference sequence). CDR3 length equals 13 residues. V was shortened by 4 bases and J by 4 bases, with 11 bases between the two germline ends. The CDR3 is CASSRGGLYEQYF. The CDR3 DNA reads TGTGCCAGCAGCCGGGGAGGTTTGTACGAGCAGTACTTC.

This sequence joins TRBV19 and TRBJ1-2; tentative D call: TRBD1 (6 bases). The CDR3 runs to 12 residues. Germline V CDR1 and CDR2: LNHDA, SQIVND (reference sequence). The ends were cut back, 7 bases at V and 7 bases at J, with 13 bases in the middle. The CDR3 loop reads CASKKGDPGYTF. The CDR3 DNA sequence: TGTGCCAGTAAAAAGGGGGACCCTGGCTACACCTTC.

Here the CDR3 reads CASSQGAGSYEQYF. The DNA of the CDR3 is TGTGCCAGCAGTCAGGGGGCGGGGTCCTACGAGCAGTACTTC. V gene TRBV11-3 combines with J gene TRBJ2-7, with 8 bases that match TRBD1. Unmatched junction bases numbered 5, after V lost 6 bases and J lost 1 base. The CDR3 runs 14 residues. Germline CDR1 reads SGHNT; CDR2 reads YENEEA.

V gene TRBV4-3 combines with J gene TRBJ1-2, with D possibly matching TRBD1 (6 bases). The germline gives CDR1 LGHNA, CDR2 YSLEER. This CDR3 spans 15 amino acids. V was shortened by 1 base and J by 6 bases, with 15 bases between the two germline ends. CDR3 bases: TGCGCCAGCAGCCAAGGGGCCGGGGGGCCCCATGGCTACACCTTC. It translates to CASSQGAGGPHGYTF.